This is a list of T cell receptor beta chains from one sample in a study of identical twins. TCRdb fed the 5' RACE reads into MiXCR, producing one record per CDR3 protein. The table shows 1.5 million to 2 million distinct CDR3 sequences, with under 35% occurring only once. The sample was cord blood. Receptors originate from a newborn girl in good health. Each CDR3 is given with its conserved first and last residue. Each record gives: clone size, V gene, J gene, D gene, CDR3 protein, CDR3 DNA. A D gene is named only where the DNA matches it firmly. The size entry is marked missing in some rows and otherwise reads once, few, many or a size class.

.	TRBV10-3	TRBJ2-7	TRBD2	CAIRGTSGSYNEQYF	TGTGCCATCAGAGGGACTAGCGGGTCCTACAATGAGCAGTACTTC
few	TRBV6-1	TRBJ2-3	.	CASSEGFPSTDTQYF	TGTGCCAGCAGTGAAGGATTCCCTAGCACAGATACGCAGTATTTT
.	TRBV10-3	TRBJ2-5	TRBD2	CAISESPSGSNNEQYF	TGTGCCATCAGTGAGTCCCCTAGCGGGAGTAACAATGAGCAGTACTTC
.	TRBV12-3/TRBV12-4	TRBJ1-5	.	CASTLIGQLNQPQHF	TGTGCCAGCACCCTAATAGGGCAGCTCAATCAGCCCCAGCATTTT
.	TRBV27	TRBJ2-3	.	CASSPLSDRGSADTQYF	TGTGCCAGCAGTCCTCTATCGGACCGGGGGAGCGCAGATACGCAGTATTTT
.	TRBV3-1	TRBJ2-2	TRBD2	CASSNPTWLAGKTTGELFF	TGTGCCAGCAGCAACCCCACTTGGCTAGCGGGGAAGACCACCGGGGAGCTGTTTTTT
.	TRBV2	TRBJ1-6	.	CASKAGSTDNSPLHF	TGTGCCAGCAAGGCCGGGAGTACCGATAATTCACCCCTCCACTTT
few	TRBV28	TRBJ1-2	.	CASRAGLLRGYTF	TGTGCCAGCAGAGCGGGACTCCTGCGTGGCTACACCTTC
few	TRBV7-2	TRBJ2-7	TRBD2	CASSPRAGWSLEQYF	TGTGCCAGCAGCCCCAGAGCGGGATGGTCTCTCGAGCAGTACTTC
.	TRBV20-1	TRBJ2-7	.	CSARLCSYEQYF	TGCAGTGCTAGATTATGCTCCTACGAGCAGTACTTC
.	TRBV20-1	TRBJ2-1	TRBD2	CSARPKIYLAGGSPTYNEQFF	TGCAGTGCCAGACCAAAAATTTATTTAGCGGGAGGGTCCCCTACTTACAATGAGCAGTTCTTC
.	TRBV5-1	TRBJ2-5	TRBD1	CASSLAFRGETQYF	TGCGCCAGCAGCTTGGCGTTCAGGGGGGAGACCCAGTACTTC
.	TRBV5-1	TRBJ2-7	TRBD2	CASSLRQKGLAGTTSYEQYF	TGCGCCAGCAGCTTGCGCCAGAAGGGACTAGCGGGGACCACCTCCTACGAGCAGTACTTC
few	TRBV7-2	TRBJ2-1	.	CASSLEGDTRYYNEQFF	TGTGCCAGCAGCTTAGAGGGTGACACTCGATACTACAATGAGCAGTTCTTC
many	TRBV28	TRBJ1-2	TRBD1	CASSLRTGEGYTF	TGTGCCAGCAGTCTACGGACAGGGGAGGGCTACACCTTC
.	TRBV20-1	TRBJ2-3	.	CSADRGKGQDTQYF	TGCAGTGCCGATAGGGGGAAGGGTCAAGATACGCAGTATTTT
few	TRBV20-1	TRBJ1-4	.	CSARDPPGQTPFF	TGCAGTGCTAGAGATCCTCCGGGACAAACTCCGTTTTTT
.	TRBV5-1	TRBJ2-2	TRBD2	CASSFVAGDLTGELFF	TGCGCCAGCAGCTTTGTGGCGGGAGATCTGACCGGGGAGCTGTTTTTT
.	TRBV12-3/TRBV12-4	TRBJ2-7	.	CASSLRTYSYEQYF	TGTGCCAGCAGTTTACGAACATACTCCTACGAGCAGTACTTC
.	TRBV6-2/TRBV6-3	TRBJ1-5	.	CASSPEWSHQPQHF	TGTGCCAGCAGTCCCGAGTGGTCTCATCAGCCCCAGCATTTT
.	TRBV20-1	TRBJ1-5	.	CSARGRSTGQPQHF	TGCAGTGCTAGAGGGAGGTCAACAGGCCAGCCCCAGCATTTT
.	TRBV7-9	TRBJ2-5	TRBD2	CASSFPGLAASYNEQYF	TGTGCCAGCAGCTTTCCGGGACTAGCGGCCTCCTACAATGAGCAGTACTTC
.	TRBV25-1	TRBJ2-5	TRBD1	CASSEGYRGVYF	TGTGCCAGCAGTGAGGGCTACAGGGGTGTGTACTTC
many	TRBV25-1	TRBJ1-5	.	CASSRDVNQPQHF	TGTGCCAGCTCCCGGGATGTCAATCAGCCCCAGCATTTT